The present T cell receptor (beta chain) was sequenced within a study of CD8+CD57+ T cells in acquired aplastic anemia. In the study overall: Sorted cells (CD4+ and CD8+) yielded DNA amounts that averaged approximately 2.9 ug.

Previously, flow cytometry had revealed CD8+CD57+ cell expansion in the patients chosen for sequencing. Germline CDR1 reads LGHNT; CDR2 reads FRNRAP. V gave up 0 bases and J gave up 0 bases, with 14 bases separating them. The CDR3 has 17 residues. This clonotype was seen only a few times. As yet, its antigen is unknown. Genomic DNA, the template, was used for profiling of the TCR beta VDJ and CDR3. TCRdb ran MiXCR on the reads and lists one entry per CDR3 protein. The sample holds about 160,000 distinct CDR3 sequences, roughly 48% seen once. Whole-study findings and limits: Between the patient and control groups, CD8+ Simpson's diversity did not differ significantly.

The sequenced sample consisted of sorted CD4+, CD8+, or CD8+CD57+ T cells (not recorded which) from PBMCs. The receptor was derived from a human donor with aplastic anemia. J is TRBJ1-1 and V is TRBV12-5; a possible D gene is TRBD1 (6 bases). CDR3 DNA sequence: TGTGCTAGTGGTTTGGTATACGGGGGGGCCATGAACACTGAAGCTTTCTTT. Translating it yields CASGLVYGGAMNTEAFF.